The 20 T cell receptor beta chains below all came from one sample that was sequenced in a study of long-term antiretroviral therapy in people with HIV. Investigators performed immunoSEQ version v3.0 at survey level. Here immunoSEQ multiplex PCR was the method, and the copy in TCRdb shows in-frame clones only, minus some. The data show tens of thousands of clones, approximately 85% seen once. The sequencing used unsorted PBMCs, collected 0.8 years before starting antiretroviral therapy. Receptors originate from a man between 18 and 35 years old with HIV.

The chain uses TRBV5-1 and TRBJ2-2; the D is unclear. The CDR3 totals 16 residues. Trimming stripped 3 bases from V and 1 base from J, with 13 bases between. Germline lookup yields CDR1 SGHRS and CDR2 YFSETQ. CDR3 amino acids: CASSSRGRMNTGELFF. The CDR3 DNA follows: TGCGCCAGCAGCTCCCGCGGCAGAATGAACACCGGGGAGCTGTTTTTT.

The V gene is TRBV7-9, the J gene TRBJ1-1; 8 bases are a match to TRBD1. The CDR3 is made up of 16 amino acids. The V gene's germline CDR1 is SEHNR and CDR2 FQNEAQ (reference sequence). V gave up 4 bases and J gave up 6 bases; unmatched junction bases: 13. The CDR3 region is CASSSWVEQGGAEAFF. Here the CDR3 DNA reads TGTGCCAGCAGCTCATGGGTCGAACAGGGGGGCGCTGAAGCTTTCTTT.

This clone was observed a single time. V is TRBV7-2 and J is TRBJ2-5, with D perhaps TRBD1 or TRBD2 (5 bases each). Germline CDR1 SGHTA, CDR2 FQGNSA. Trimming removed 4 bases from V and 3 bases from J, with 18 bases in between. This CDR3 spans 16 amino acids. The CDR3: CASSSGRGIVKETQYF. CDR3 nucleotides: TGTGCCAGCAGCTCGGGGCGAGGGATAGTGAAAGAGACCCAGTACTTC.

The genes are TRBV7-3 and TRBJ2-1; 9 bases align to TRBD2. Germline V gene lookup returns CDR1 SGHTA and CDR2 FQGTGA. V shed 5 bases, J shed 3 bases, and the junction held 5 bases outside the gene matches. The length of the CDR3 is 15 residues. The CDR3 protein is CASSVSGSRYNEQFF. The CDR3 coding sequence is TGTGCCAGCAGCGTTAGCGGGAGTCGCTACAATGAGCAGTTCTTC.

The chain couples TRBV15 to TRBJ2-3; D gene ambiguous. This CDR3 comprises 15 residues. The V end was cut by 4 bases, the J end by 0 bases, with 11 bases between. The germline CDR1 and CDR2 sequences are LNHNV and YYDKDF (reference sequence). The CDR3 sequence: CATSTQSFSTDTQYF. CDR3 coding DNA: TGTGCCACCAGCACTCAATCCTTTAGCACAGATACGCAGTATTTT.

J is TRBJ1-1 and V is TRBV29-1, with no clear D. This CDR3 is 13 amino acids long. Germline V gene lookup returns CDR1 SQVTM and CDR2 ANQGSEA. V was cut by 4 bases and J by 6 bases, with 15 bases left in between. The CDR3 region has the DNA TGCAGCGTTGTTCTGACCTTCCTACCTGAAGCTTTCTTT. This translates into CSVVLTFLPEAFF. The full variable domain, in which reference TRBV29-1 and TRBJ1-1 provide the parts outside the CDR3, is SAVISQKPSRDICQRGTSLTIQCQVDSQVTMMFWYRQQPGQSLTLIATANQGSEATYESGFVIDKFPISRPNLTFSTLTVSNMSPEDSSIYLCSVVLTFLPEAFFGQGTRLTVV.

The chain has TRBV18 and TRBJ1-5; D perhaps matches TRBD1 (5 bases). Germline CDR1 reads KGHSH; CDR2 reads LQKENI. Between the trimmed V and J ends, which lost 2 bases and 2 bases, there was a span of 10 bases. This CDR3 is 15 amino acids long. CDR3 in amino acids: CASSPGLGGNQPQHF. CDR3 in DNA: TGTGCCAGCTCACCAGGTCTAGGGGGCAATCAGCCCCAGCATTTT.

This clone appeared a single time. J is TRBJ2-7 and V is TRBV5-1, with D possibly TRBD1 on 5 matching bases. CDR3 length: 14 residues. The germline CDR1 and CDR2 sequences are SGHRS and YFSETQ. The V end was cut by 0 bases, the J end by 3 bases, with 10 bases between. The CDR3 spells CASSLGTNHYEQYF. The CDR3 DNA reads TGCGCCAGCAGCTTGGGGACAAATCACTACGAGCAGTACTTC.

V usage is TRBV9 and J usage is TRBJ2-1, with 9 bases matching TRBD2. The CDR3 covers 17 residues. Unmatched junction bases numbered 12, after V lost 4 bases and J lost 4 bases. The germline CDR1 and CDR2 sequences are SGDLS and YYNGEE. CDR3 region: CASSSTPGLAPYNEQFF. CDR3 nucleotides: TGTGCCAGCAGCTCGACCCCCGGACTAGCGCCGTACAATGAGCAGTTCTTC.

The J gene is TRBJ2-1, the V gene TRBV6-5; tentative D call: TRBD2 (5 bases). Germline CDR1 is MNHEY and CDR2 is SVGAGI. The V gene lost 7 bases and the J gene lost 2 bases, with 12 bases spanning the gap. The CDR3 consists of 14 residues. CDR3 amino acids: CASKAGRAYNEQFF. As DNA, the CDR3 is TGTGCCAGCAAGGCGGGTCGCGCCTACAATGAGCAGTTCTTC.

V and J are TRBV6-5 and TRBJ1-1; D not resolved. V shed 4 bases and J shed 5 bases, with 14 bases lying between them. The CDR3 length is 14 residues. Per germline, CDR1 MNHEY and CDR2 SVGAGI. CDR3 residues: CASSSLRGGTEAFF. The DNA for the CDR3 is TGTGCCAGCAGTTCCCTCCGGGGTGGGACTGAAGCTTTCTTT.

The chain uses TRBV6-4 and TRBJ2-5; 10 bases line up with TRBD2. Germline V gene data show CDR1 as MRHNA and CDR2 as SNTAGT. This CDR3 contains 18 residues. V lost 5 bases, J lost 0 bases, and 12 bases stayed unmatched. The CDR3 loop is CASSIKAGGSMYQETQYF. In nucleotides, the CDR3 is TGTGCCAGCAGTATCAAAGCGGGAGGGTCAATGTACCAAGAGACCCAGTACTTC.

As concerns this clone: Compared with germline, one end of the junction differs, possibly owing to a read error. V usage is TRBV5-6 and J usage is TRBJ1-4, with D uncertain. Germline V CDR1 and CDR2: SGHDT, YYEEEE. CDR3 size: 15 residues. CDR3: CASSFRFSTNEKLFF. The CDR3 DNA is TGTGCCAGCAGCTTCCGTTTCTCAACCAATGAAAAACTGTTTTTT.

CDR3 nucleotides: TGTGCCAGCTCGGGACGCTTTAGCAATCAGCCCCAGCATTTT. Protein: CASSGRFSNQPQHF. The chain uses TRBV25-1 and TRBJ1-5, with D maybe TRBD1 (5 bases). Looked up from germline, CDR1 is MGHDK and CDR2 is SYGVNS. V was pared by 8 bases and J by 0 bases, with 11 bases between. The CDR3 contains 14 residues.

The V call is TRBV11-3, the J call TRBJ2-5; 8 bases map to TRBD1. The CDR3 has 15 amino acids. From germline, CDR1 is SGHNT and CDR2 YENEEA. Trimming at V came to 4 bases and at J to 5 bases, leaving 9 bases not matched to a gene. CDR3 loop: CASSSGQGDLETQYF. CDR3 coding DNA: TGTGCCAGCAGCTCTGGACAGGGAGACCTCGAGACCCAGTACTTC.

CDR3 in amino acids: CASSQALSNQPQHF. In DNA, the CDR3 is TGCGCCAGCAGCCAAGCCCTTAGCAATCAGCCCCAGCATTTT. The V gene is TRBV4-3, the J gene TRBJ1-5; D gene ambiguous. In germline, CDR1 is LGHNA, CDR2 YSLEER. This CDR3 has 14 amino acids. V gave up 1 base and J gave up 0 bases, with 4 bases separating them.

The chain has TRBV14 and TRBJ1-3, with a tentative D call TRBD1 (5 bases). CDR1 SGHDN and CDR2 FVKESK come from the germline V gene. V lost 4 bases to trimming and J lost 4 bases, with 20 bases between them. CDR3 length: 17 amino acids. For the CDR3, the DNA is TGTGCCAGCAGCCTATTCCGGGACCCCAAATCGGGAAACACCATATATTTT. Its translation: CASSLFRDPKSGNTIYF. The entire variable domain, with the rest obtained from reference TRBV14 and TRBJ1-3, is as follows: EAGVTQFPSHSVIEKGQTVTLRCDPISGHDNLYWYRRVMGKEIKFLLHFVKESKQDESGMPNNRFLAERTGGTYSTLKVQPAELEDSGVYFCASSLFRDPKSGNTIYFGEGSWLTVV.

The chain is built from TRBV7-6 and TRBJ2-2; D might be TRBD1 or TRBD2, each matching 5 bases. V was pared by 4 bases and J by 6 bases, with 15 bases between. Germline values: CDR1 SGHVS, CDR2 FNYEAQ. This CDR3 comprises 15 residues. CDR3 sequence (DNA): TGTGCCAGCAGCTCACTTCCTCAGGGACCCGGGGAGCTGTTTTTT. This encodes CASSSLPQGPGELFF.

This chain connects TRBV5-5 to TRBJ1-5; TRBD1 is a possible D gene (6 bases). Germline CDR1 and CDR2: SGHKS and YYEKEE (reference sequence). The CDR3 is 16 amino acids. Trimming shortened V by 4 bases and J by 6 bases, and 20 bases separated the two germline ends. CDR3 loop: CASSPDGRGAGQPQHF. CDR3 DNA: TGTGCCAGCAGCCCGGACGGCCGGGGGGCTGGTCAGCCCCAGCATTTT.

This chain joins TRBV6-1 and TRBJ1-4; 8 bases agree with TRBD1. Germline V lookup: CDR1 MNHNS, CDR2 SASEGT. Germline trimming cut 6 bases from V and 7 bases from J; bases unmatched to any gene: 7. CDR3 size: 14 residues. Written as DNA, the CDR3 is TGTGCCAGCAGCCGGACAGGGAGAGGTGAAAAACTGTTTTTT. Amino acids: CASSRTGRGEKLFF.